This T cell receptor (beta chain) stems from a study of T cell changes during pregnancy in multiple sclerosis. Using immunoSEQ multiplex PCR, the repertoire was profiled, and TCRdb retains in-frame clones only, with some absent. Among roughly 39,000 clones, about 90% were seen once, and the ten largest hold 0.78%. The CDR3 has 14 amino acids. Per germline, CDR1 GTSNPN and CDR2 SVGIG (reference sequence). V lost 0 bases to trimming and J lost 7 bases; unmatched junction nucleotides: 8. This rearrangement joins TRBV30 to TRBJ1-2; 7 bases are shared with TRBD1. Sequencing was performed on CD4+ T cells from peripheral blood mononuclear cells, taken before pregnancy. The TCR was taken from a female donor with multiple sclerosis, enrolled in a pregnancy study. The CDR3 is CAWSVFGQDSGYTF. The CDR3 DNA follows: TGTGCCTGGAGTGTTTTCGGACAGGACTCTGGCTACACCTTC.